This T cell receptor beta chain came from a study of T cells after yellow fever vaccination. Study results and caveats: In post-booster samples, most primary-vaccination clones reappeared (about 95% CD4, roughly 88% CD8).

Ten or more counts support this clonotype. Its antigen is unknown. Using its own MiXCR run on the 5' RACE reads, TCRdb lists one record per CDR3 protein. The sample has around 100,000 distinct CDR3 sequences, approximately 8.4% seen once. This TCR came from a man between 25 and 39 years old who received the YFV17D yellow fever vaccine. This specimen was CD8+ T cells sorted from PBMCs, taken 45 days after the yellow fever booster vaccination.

The CDR3 protein is CASSLVGAAGGSYEQYF. In DNA, the CDR3 is TGTGCCAGCAGCTTAGTGGGTGCCGCGGGGGGCTCCTACGAGCAGTACTTC. The chain is built from TRBV7-8 and TRBJ2-7, with 8 bases that match TRBD2. J lost 0 bases, V lost 1 base, and 8 bases had no gene match. From germline, CDR1 is SGHVS and CDR2 FQNEAQ. The CDR3 covers 17 residues.